This T cell receptor (beta chain) was profiled in a study of T cells in Graves' hyperthyroidism and ophthalmopathy. At the level of the study: Blood was drawn when the patient was first diagnosed and still untreated.

This clonotype showed up just a few times. Antigen: not known. Researchers took RNA transcripts and amplified the TCR beta CDR3 regions from them. An initial round of RT-PCR targeting the TCR CDR3 relied on the HTBI primer set. TCRdb recomputed calls from the multiplex PCR reads with MiXCR, one row per CDR3 protein. Of 300,000 to 500,000 distinct CDR3 sequences in the sample, over 12% were seen once. Study findings and constraints: A model of 13 V-J pairs discriminated ophthalmopathy from stable hyperthyroidism. Blood also contained most expanded thyroid clonotypes above 0.001.

Patients were excluded because of uncontrolled infection, other autoimmune disease, pregnancy or lactation. The CDR3 covers 16 residues. The germline V gene has CDR1 MNHNS and CDR2 SASEGT. The V end was cut by 5 bases, the J end by 0 bases, with 13 bases between. Material for sequencing was blood. The chain couples TRBV6-1 to TRBJ2-2; D is possibly TRBD1 (5 bases). This receptor was taken from a man aged 50-59 years with Graves' ophthalmopathy. The CDR3 DNA reads TGTGCCAGCAGTTATCAGGGCCTCCCGAACACCGGGGAGCTGTTTTTT. Its translation: CASSYQGLPNTGELFF.